Here is one T cell receptor (beta chain) with its context. Methods used by the authors: Amplification from reference gene primers served as the basis for estimated nucleated cell counts. Sequencing used immunoSEQ multiplex PCR; TCRdb keeps in-frame clones, though not all of them. That table furnishes V, J and clone size, whereas the DNA furnished D and trimming. Of around 100,000 clones listed, roughly nine tenths were seen once; the top ten hold about a third. V was pared by 1 base and J by 4 bases, with 2 bases of the junction left unmatched. From germline, CDR1 is SGHRS and CDR2 YFSETQ. The CDR3 extends over 14 amino acids. This specimen belongs to a study of blood T cell repertoires in COVID-19. Study-wide context: Acute and convalescent COVID-19 samples came from the United States, Italy and Spain. Sample material is recorded as cDNA or gDNA derived from T cells, B-cell-depleted T cells, or PBMCs.

This sequence joins TRBV5-1 and TRBJ2-7; 10 bases map to TRBD2. Sequencing input: peripheral blood. This clonotype was obtained from a woman of 80 years or more with acute or convalescent COVID-19. The CDR3 sequence: CASSLTSGVYEQYF. CDR3 sequence (DNA): TGCGCCAGCAGCTTGACTAGCGGGGTTTACGAGCAGTACTTC.